This TCR beta chain derives from a study of blood T cell repertoires in COVID-19. The data were produced by immunoSEQ multiplex PCR, yet TCRdb's version contains in-frame clones alone and is incomplete. The table shows 200,000 to 250,000 clones, with 88% occurring only once. The CDR3 is made up of 19 amino acids. CDR1 is LNHDA and CDR2 is SQIVND in the germline V gene (reference sequence). Trimming removed 6 bases from V and 3 bases from J, with 29 bases in between. This clone showed up just once. The receptor was isolated from a woman between 55 and 75 years old with acute or convalescent COVID-19. Material for sequencing was peripheral blood. The chain combines TRBV19 with TRBJ2-5; tentatively, D is TRBD2 (7 bases). CDR3 loop: CASSTSGTRWGAGEETQYF. DNA for the CDR3: TGTGCCAGTAGCACCAGCGGAACCCGTTGGGGGGCGGGAGAAGAGACCCAGTACTTC. The full variable domain, rest sourced from reference TRBV19 and TRBJ2-5, is DGGITQSPKYLFRKEGQNVTLSCEQNLNHDAMYWYRQDPGQGLRLIYYSQIVNDFQKGDIAEGYSVSREKKESFPLTVTSAQKNPTAFYLCASSTSGTRWGAGEETQYFGPGTRLLVL.